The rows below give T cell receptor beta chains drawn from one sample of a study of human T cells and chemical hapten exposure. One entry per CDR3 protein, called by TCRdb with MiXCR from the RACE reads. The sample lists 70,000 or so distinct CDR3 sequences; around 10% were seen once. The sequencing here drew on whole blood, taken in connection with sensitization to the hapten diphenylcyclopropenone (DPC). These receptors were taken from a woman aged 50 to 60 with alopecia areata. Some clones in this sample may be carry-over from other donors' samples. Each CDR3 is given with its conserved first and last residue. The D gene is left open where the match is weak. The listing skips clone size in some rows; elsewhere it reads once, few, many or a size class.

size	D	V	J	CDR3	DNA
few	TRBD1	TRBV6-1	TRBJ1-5	CASSGQTGGNQPQHF	TGTGCCAGCAGTGGACAAACAGGGGGAAATCAGCCCCAGCATTTT
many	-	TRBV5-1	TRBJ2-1	CASSYDRPSDEQFF	TGCGCCAGCAGCTACGACAGGCCCTCGGATGAGCAGTTCTTC
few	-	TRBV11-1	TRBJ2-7	CASSPGPVTYEQYF	TGTGCCAGCAGCCCCGGACCGGTGACCTACGAGCAGTACTTC
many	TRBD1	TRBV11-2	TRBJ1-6	CASSPWDRIGSPLHF	TGTGCCAGCAGCCCGTGGGACAGGATAGGCTCACCCCTCCACTTT
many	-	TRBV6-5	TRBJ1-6	CASSSHGARSPLHF	TGTGCCAGCAGTTCTCACGGGGCTCGTTCACCCCTCCACTTT
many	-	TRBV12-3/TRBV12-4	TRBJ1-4	CASSRPPGEKLFF	TGTGCCAGCAGCCGCCCCCCGGGTGAAAAACTGTTTTTT
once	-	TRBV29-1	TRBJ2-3	CSVGDSGGTDTQYF	TGCAGCGTTGGGGATTCCGGAGGCACAGATACGCAGTATTTT
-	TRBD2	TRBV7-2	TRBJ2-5	CASQTSEKSETQYF	TGTGCCAGTCAGACTAGCGAGAAAAGCGAGACCCAGTACTTC
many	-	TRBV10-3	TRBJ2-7	CAISEDNFEQYF	TGTGCCATCAGTGAGGACAATTTCGAGCAGTACTTC
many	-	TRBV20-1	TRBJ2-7	CSAVPGTGYEQYF	TGCAGTGCAGTCCCGGGAACAGGCTACGAGCAGTACTTC
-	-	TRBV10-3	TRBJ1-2	CAVGGGGYTF	TGTGCCGTCGGCGGAGGAGGCTACACCTTC
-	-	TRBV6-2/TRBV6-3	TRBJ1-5	CASSSIDKVGQPQHF	TGTGCCAGCAGTTCGATAGACAAGGTGGGCCAGCCCCAGCATTTT
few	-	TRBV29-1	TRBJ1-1	CSVITGLLTEAFF	TGCAGCGTCATAACAGGGCTACTCACTGAAGCTTTCTTT
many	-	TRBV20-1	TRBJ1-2	CSARDRVKGYTF	TGCAGTGCTAGGGACCGGGTAAAGGGCTACACCTTC
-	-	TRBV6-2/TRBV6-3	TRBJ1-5	CASSYGVGPQHF	TGTGCCAGCAGTTACGGAGTGGGGCCCCAGCATTTT
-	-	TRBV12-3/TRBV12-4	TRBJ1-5	CASSFARYNSNQPQHF	TGTGCCAGCAGTTTTGCCAGGTATAATAGCAATCAGCCCCAGCATTTT
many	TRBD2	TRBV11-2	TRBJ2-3	CASSWALASGGSDTQYF	TGTGCCAGCAGCTGGGCTCTGGCTAGCGGGGGATCAGATACGCAGTATTTT
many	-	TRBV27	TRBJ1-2	CASSPQSGSAYGYTF	TGTGCCAGCAGTCCCCAATCGGGCAGCGCCTATGGCTACACCTTC